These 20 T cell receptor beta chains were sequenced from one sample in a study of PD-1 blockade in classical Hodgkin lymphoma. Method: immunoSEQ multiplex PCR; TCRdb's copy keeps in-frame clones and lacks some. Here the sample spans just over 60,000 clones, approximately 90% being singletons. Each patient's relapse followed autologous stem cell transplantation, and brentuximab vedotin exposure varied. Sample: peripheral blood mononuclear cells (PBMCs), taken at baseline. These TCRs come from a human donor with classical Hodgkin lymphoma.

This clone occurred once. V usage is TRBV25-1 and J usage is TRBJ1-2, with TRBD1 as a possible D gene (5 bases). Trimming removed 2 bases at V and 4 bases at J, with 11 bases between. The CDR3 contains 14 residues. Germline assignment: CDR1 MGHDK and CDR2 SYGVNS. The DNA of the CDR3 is TGTGCCAGCAGTGAACTCGGCAGGGTCTATGGCTACACCTTC. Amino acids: CASSELGRVYGYTF.

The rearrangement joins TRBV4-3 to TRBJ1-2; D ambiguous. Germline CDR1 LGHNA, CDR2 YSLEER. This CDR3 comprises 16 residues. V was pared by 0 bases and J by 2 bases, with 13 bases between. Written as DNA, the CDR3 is TGCGCCAGCAGCCAAGATCTAACAGCCGAAAACTATGGCTACACCTTC. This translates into CASSQDLTAENYGYTF.

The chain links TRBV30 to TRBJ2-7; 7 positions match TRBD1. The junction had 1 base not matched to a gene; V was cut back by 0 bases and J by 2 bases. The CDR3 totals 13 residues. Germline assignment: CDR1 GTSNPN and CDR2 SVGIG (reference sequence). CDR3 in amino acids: CAWSVDRAYEQYF. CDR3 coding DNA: TGTGCCTGGAGTGTCGACAGGGCCTACGAGCAGTACTTC.

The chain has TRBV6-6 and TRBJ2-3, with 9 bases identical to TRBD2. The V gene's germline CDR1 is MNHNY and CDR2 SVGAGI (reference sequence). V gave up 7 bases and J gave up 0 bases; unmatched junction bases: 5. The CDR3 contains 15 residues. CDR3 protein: CASTPSGGSTDTQYF. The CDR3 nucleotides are TGTGCCAGCACTCCAAGCGGGGGGAGCACAGATACGCAGTATTTT.

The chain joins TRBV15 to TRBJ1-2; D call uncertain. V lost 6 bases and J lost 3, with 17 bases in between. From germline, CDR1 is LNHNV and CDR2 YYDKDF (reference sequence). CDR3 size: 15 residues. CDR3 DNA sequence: TGTGCCACCAGATCCACCAAAGGGCCGTACTATGGCTACACCTTC. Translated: CATRSTKGPYYGYTF. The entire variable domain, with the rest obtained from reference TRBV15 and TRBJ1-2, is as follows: DAMVIQNPRYQVTQFGKPVTLSCSQTLNHNVMYWYQQKSSQAPKLLFHYYDKDFNNEADTPDNFQSRRPNTSFCFLDIRSPGLGDTAMYLCATRSTKGPYYGYTFGSGTRLTVV.

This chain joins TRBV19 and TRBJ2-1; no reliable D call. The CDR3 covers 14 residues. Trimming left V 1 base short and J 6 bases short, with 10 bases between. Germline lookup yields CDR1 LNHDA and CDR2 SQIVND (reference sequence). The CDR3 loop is CASSIGRKSNEQFF. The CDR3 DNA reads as TGTGCCAGTAGTATAGGTAGGAAGAGCAATGAGCAGTTCTTC.

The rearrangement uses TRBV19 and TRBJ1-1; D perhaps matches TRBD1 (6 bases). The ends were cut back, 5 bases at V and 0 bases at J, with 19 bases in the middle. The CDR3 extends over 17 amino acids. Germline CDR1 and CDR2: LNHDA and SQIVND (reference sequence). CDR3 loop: CASSRNPGAGVNTEAFF. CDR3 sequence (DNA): TGTGCCAGTAGTCGTAATCCGGGGGCGGGGGTGAACACTGAAGCTTTCTTT.

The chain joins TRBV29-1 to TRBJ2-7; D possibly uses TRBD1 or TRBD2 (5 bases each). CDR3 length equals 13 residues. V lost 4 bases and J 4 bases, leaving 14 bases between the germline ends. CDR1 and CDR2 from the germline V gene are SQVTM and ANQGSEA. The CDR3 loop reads CSVAKGTLYEQYF. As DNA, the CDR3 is TGCAGCGTTGCGAAGGGGACCTTATACGAGCAGTACTTC.

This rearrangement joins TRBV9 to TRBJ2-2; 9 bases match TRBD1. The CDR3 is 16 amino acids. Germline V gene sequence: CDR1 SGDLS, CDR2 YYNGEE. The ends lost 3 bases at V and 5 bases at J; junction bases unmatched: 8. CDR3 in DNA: TGTGCCAGCAGCGCCCCCGGGACAGGGCAAACCGGGGAGCTGTTTTTT. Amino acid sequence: CASSAPGTGQTGELFF.

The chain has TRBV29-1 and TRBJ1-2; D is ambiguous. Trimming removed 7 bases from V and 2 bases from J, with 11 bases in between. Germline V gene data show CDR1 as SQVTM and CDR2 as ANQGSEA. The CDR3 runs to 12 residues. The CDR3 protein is CSARRENYGYTF. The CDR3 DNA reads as TGCAGCGCCCGCCGGGAGAACTATGGCTACACCTTC.

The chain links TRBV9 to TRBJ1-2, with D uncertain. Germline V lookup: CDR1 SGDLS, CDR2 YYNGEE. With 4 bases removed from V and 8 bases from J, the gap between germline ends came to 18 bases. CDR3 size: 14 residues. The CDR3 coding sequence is TGTGCCAGCAGCCCATCCGGGCTAACGAGCGGCTACACCTTC. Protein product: CASSPSGLTSGYTF.

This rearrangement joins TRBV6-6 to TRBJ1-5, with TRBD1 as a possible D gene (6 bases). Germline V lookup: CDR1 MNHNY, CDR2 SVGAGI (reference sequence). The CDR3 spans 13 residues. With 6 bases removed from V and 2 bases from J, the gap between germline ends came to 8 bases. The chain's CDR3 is CASRRGGNQPQHF. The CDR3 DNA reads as TGTGCCAGCAGAAGGGGGGGCAATCAGCCCCAGCATTTT.

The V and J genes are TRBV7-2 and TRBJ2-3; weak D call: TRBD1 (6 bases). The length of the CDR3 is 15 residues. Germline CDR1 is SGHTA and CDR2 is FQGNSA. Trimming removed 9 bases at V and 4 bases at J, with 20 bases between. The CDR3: CASYLGKTGSDTQYF. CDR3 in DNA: TGTGCCAGTTACTTAGGGAAGACAGGCTCAGATACGCAGTATTTT.

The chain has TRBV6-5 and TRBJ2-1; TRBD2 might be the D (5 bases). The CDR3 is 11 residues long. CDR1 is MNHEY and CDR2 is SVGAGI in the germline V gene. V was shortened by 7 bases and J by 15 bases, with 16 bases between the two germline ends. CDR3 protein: CASTQDWAWFF. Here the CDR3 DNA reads TGTGCCAGCACCCAGGACTGGGCATGGTTCTTC.

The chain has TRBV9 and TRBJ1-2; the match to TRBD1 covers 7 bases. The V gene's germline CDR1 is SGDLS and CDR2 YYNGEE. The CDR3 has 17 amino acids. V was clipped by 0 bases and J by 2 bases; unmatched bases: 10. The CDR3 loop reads CASSVVPGGTLNYGYTF. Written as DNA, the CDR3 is TGTGCCAGCAGCGTAGTTCCAGGGGGGACACTGAACTATGGCTACACCTTC.

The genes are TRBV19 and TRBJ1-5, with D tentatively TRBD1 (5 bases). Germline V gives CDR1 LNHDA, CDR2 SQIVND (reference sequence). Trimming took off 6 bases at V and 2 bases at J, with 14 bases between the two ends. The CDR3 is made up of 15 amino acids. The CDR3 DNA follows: TGTGCCAGTAGCGTAGCCAGGGCCGGCAATCAGCCCCAGCATTTT. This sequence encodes CASSVARAGNQPQHF. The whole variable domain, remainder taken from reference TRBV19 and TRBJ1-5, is DGGITQSPKYLFRKEGQNVTLSCEQNLNHDAMYWYRQDPGQGLRLIYYSQIVNDFQKGDIAEGYSVSREKKESFPLTVTSAQKNPTAFYLCASSVARAGNQPQHFGDGTRLSIL.

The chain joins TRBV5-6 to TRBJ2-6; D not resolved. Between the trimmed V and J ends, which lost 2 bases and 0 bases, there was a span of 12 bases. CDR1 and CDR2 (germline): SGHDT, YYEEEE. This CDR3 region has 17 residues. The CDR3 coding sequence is TGTGCCAGCAGCTTTCTAAGGGCAAACTCTGGGGCCAACGTCCTGACTTTC. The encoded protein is CASSFLRANSGANVLTF.

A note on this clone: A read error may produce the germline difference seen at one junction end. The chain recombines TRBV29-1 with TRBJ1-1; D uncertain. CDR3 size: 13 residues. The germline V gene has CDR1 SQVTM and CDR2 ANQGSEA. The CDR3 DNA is TGCAGCGCTGAAGGTCAGGTGAACACTGAAGCTTTCTTT. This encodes CSAEGQVNTEAFF.

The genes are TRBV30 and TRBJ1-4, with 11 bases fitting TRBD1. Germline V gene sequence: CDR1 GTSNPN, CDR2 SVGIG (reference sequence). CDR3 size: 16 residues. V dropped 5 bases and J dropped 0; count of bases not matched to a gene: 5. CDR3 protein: CAWGQGALATNEKLFF. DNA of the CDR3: TGTGCCTGGGGACAGGGGGCCCTTGCAACTAATGAAAAACTGTTTTTT.

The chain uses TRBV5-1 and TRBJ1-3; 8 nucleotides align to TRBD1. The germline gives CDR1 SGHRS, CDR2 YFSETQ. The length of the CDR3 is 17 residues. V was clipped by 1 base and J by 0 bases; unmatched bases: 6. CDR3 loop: CASSLQAGGLSGNTIYF. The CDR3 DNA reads TGCGCCAGCAGCTTGCAGGCAGGGGGCCTCTCTGGAAACACCATATATTTT.